Detailed here is one TCR beta chain. The antigen this receptor binds is unknown. No qualities accompany the bases; no much larger clone lies one base away. Counted from cysteine to phenylalanine, this CDR3 has 14 amino acids. Only CDR3 DNA remains: 42 bases, in frame from the first base. V loses 5 bases, J loses 3 bases, and the germline ends lie 10 bases apart. For CDR1 and CDR2, the germline V gene lists SGHTA and FQGNSA. The immunoSEQ Assay, a bias-controlled multiplex PCR, was used to amplify TCRbeta CDR3 regions from genomic DNA. The source study handled its data this way. The number of nucleated cells in each sample was estimated by amplification of reference gene primers within the assay. To quantify the absolute abundance of each unique TCRbeta CDR3 rearrangement, sequence reads were collapsed and filtered. For each sample, productive Simpson clonality was calculated as the square root of Simpson's diversity index across productive rearrangements. TCRdb holds this immuneACCESS table with in-frame rearrangements only. Some clones are missing; in checked studies, unresolved V genes explain under half, and the rest has no known cause. V and J calls and clone size are as listed in that table; D and trimming were resolved from the DNA. This sample holds more than 200,000 clones; about four fifths were observed only once. The leading ten clones occupy 8.9% of the sample.

This sample is part of a study of blood T cell repertoires in COVID-19 (dated by TCRdb to the early 2020s). Concerning the study at large: Samples covering the acute and convalescent phases of COVID-19 were provided by collaborators in the United States, Italy and Spain. Subjects who had been exposed to COVID-19, were actively infected with it, or had recovered from it provided the deeply sampled blood TCRbeta repertoires that made up the dataset. The samples were drawn from the first 160 participants of the ongoing ImmuneRACE study and from 1,200 or so subjects provided by 6 global collaborators. The sample metadata nearly always contained a de-identified subject ID, COVID-19 status, age in years and sex. The prospective study material was composed of cDNA or gDNA derived from T cells, B-cell-depleted T cells, or PBMCs. The repertoires were made available in a free public database intended to serve as a resource for research on the immune response to SARS-CoV-2. Where available, HLA class I and class II types were taken from metadata supplied by the sample provider and were not determined by assay-based typing.

Overall study outcomes, separate from this receptor: The amount of clinical and demographic metadata varied by source and participant and was provided uncurated.

Each collaborating institution followed its own protocols to collect whole blood in K2EDTA tubes. Collaborator samples were shipped for TCRbeta analysis as frozen whole blood, isolated PBMCs, or DNA extracted from either sample type. The sequence was obtained from a man at least 80 years old with acute or convalescent COVID-19. Recombination linked TRBV7-2 to TRBJ2-2; TRBD2 is possibly the D segment (5 matching bases). The sample was peripheral blood. The sequenced DNA is TGTGCCAGCAGCCTGGACTCCTACACCGGGGAGCTGTTTTTT. This codes for CASSLDSYTGELFF.